This TCR beta chain stems from a study of CD8 T cells in ankylosing spondylitis. The study's findings and limits: A number of the motif variants had already been described in reactive arthritis synovial fluid and blood.

In regard to this clonotype: No antigen is known for it.

The length of the CDR3 is 15 residues. V lost 3 bases and J lost 4, with 14 bases in between. CDR1 is SGHNT and CDR2 is YENEEA in the germline V gene. MiXCR was run by TCRdb on the 5' RACE reads, yielding one entry per CDR3 protein. The sample includes 30,000 to 45,000 distinct CDR3 sequences, 11% seen only once; the top ten take around 20%. The sequence derives from a male donor with ankylosing spondylitis. J is TRBJ2-3 and V is TRBV11-3; D unclear. The specimen was synovial fluid, either unsorted or a sorted T cell fraction (not recorded which). CDR3 sequence: CASSLGYTPADTQYF. CDR3 nucleotide sequence: TGTGCCAGCAGCTTGGGGTATACTCCGGCAGATACGCAGTATTTT.